The rows below give T cell receptor beta chains drawn from one sample of a study of metastatic and nonmetastatic thyroid tumors. TCRdb re-processed the PCR reads through MiXCR. The sample shows 8,500 to 13,000 clones, roughly 26% of them seen only once. Sequencing used tumor tissue. The receptor set was obtained from a female donor with papillary thyroid cancer or a benign thyroid nodule (not recorded which). Some clones in this sample may be carry-over from other donors' samples. CDR3s include the opening cysteine and the closing phenylalanine or tryptophan. Fields, in order: V gene, J gene, D gene, clone size, CDR3 DNA, CDR3 protein. D genes are given only for firm matches. The size of a clone is reported for some rows only, either as once, few or many, or as a class for expanded clones.

V: TRBV20-1
J: TRBJ1-2
D: .
size: medium-sized
DNA: TGCAGCGCCCTCCCCTGGACGGGGCAGTACTATGGCTACACCTTC
CDR3: CSALPWTGQYYGYTF

V: TRBV27
J: TRBJ1-5
D: TRBD1
size: medium-sized
DNA: TGTGCCAGCAGTGGGGACAGGCCCAATCAGCCCCAGCATTTT
CDR3: CASSGDRPNQPQHF

V: TRBV19
J: TRBJ2-7
D: .
size: .
DNA: TGTGCCAGCCTGGGGGCAGGAGGTGAGCAGTACTTC
CDR3: CASLGAGGEQYF

V: TRBV19
J: TRBJ2-7
D: .
size: medium-sized
DNA: TGTGCCAGCTCTTGGGCCTTACAGGGATCCTACGAGCAGTACTTC
CDR3: CASSWALQGSYEQYF

V: TRBV6-1
J: TRBJ2-7
D: .
size: .
DNA: TGTGCCAGCAGTGAAGGGGGGTACGAGCAGTACTTC
CDR3: CASSEGGYEQYF

V: TRBV5-1
J: TRBJ2-2
D: .
size: .
DNA: TGCGCCAGCAGCCCCCCGTGGACTAACACCGGGGAGCTGTTTTTT
CDR3: CASSPPWTNTGELFF

V: TRBV6-1
J: TRBJ1-1
D: .
size: medium-sized
DNA: TGTGCCAGCTATTACTGGGACGGTGAAGCTTTCTTT
CDR3: CASYYWDGEAFF

V: TRBV5-1
J: TRBJ2-2
D: .
size: .
DNA: TGCGCCAGCAGCTCACACTTCACCGGGGAGCTGTTTTTT
CDR3: CASSSHFTGELFF

V: TRBV30
J: TRBJ2-2
D: .
size: many
DNA: TGTGCCTGGAGTGTGTACGTTCCTGGACGCACCGGGGAGCTGTTTTTT
CDR3: CAWSVYVPGRTGELFF

V: TRBV5-6
J: TRBJ2-2
D: TRBD2
size: .
DNA: TGTGCCAGCAGCTTTTTTCGGCGGGAGGGCACCGGGGAGCTGTTTTTT
CDR3: CASSFFRREGTGELFF

V: TRBV7-9
J: TRBJ2-5
D: TRBD1
size: .
DNA: TGTGCCAGCAGCTCCAGGCAACAGGGGGGAGTAGGGACCCAGTACTTC
CDR3: CASSSRQQGGVGTQYF

V: TRBV30
J: TRBJ2-1
D: TRBD2
size: many
DNA: TGTGCCTGGAGTCGGACTAGCGCAAACAATGAGCAGTTCTTC
CDR3: CAWSRTSANNEQFF

V: TRBV10-1
J: TRBJ2-1
D: .
size: few
DNA: TGCGCCAGCAGTGAGTCGAGGGTAGTGGAGGAGCAGTTCTTC
CDR3: CASSESRVVEEQFF

V: TRBV7-9
J: TRBJ2-2
D: TRBD2
size: .
DNA: TGTGCCAGCAGCTTTAGCGGGAGGGGCACCGGGGAGCTGTTTTTT
CDR3: CASSFSGRGTGELFF

V: TRBV11-1
J: TRBJ2-3
D: .
size: .
DNA: TGTGCCAGCAGCCCCCCTTCCGGAATAATCACAGATACGCAGTATTTT
CDR3: CASSPPSGIITDTQYF

V: TRBV7-8
J: TRBJ2-1
D: TRBD2
size: many
DNA: TGTGCCAGCAGCCCGCCTTTTGGGACAGTCAATAGTCTAGCGGGAGAATGGCATGAGCAGTTCTTC
CDR3: CASSPPFGTVNSLAGEWHEQFF

V: TRBV6-2/TRBV6-3
J: TRBJ2-1
D: TRBD2
size: medium-sized
DNA: TGTGCCAGCAGCAAAGCGGGAGTCGCCTACAATGAGCAGTTCTTC
CDR3: CASSKAGVAYNEQFF

V: TRBV2
J: TRBJ2-3
D: .
size: .
DNA: TGTGCCAGCAGTTACACGGGACGCCCAAGCCCAGATACGCAGTATTTT
CDR3: CASSYTGRPSPDTQYF

V: TRBV28
J: TRBJ1-6
D: TRBD1
size: few
DNA: TGTGCCAGCAGGCAGGGGGCGTCCTATAATTCACCCCTCCACTTT
CDR3: CASRQGASYNSPLHF

V: TRBV30
J: TRBJ1-1
D: .
size: medium-sized
DNA: TGTGCCTGGAGCCGGTGGGGGGCAGGGAACACTGAAGCTTTCTTT
CDR3: CAWSRWGAGNTEAFF

V: TRBV28
J: TRBJ1-2
D: .
size: .
DNA: TGTGCCAGCAGTCTAACAGGTTATGGCTACACCTTC
CDR3: CASSLTGYGYTF

V: TRBV20-1
J: TRBJ2-1
D: TRBD2
size: many
DNA: TGCAGTGCTAAAGATTATAGCGGGAGGACCTACAATGAGCAGTTCTTC
CDR3: CSAKDYSGRTYNEQFF

V: TRBV28
J: TRBJ2-1
D: .
size: few
DNA: TGTGCCAGCAGTACGAATGAGCAGTTCTTC
CDR3: CASSTNEQFF

V: TRBV5-1
J: TRBJ2-3
D: TRBD2
size: .
DNA: TGCGCCAGCAGCTTGGCCGGGACTAGTGGCACAGATACGCAGTATTTT
CDR3: CASSLAGTSGTDTQYF

V: TRBV28
J: TRBJ2-7
D: TRBD1
size: few
DNA: TGTGCCAGCAGTTTTTCGGGACAGGGGGCATCCTACGAGCAGTACTTC
CDR3: CASSFSGQGASYEQYF

V: TRBV12-3/TRBV12-4
J: TRBJ1-5
D: .
size: medium-sized
DNA: TGTGCCAGCAGTTTAGGCGGGCAGCCCCAGCATTTT
CDR3: CASSLGGQPQHF

V: TRBV2
J: TRBJ2-7
D: .
size: .
DNA: TGTGCCAGCAGTGGACGCCGGGCAGGTTTGGCGTACGAGCAGTACTTC
CDR3: CASSGRRAGLAYEQYF

V: TRBV20-1
J: TRBJ2-1
D: .
size: medium-sized
DNA: TGCAGTGCTAGAACCGGGACTCAGAGCCACAATGAGCAGTTCTTC
CDR3: CSARTGTQSHNEQFF

V: TRBV20-1
J: TRBJ1-1
D: .
size: .
DNA: TGCAGTGCTAGAGATCCGCAGACTGAAGCTTTCTTT
CDR3: CSARDPQTEAFF

V: TRBV20-1
J: TRBJ2-1
D: .
size: .
DNA: TGCAGTGCTTGGGGGCCCCTCTCCTACAATGAGCAGTTCTTC
CDR3: CSAWGPLSYNEQFF

V: TRBV30
J: TRBJ1-2
D: .
size: many
DNA: TGTGCCTGGAGTGGAAGCCCTTCTAACTATGGCTACACCTTC
CDR3: CAWSGSPSNYGYTF

V: TRBV7-9
J: TRBJ2-1
D: .
size: medium-sized
DNA: TGTGCCAGCAGCTTAGGGCTAGCGTCGTACAATGAGCAGTTCTTC
CDR3: CASSLGLASYNEQFF

V: TRBV16
J: TRBJ1-6
D: .
size: few
DNA: TGTGCCAGCAGCCCGGACGCCGTCTATTCACCCCTCCACTTT
CDR3: CASSPDAVYSPLHF

V: TRBV20-1
J: TRBJ2-3
D: TRBD2
size: .
DNA: TGCAGTGCTAGAGGGGGGACTAGCGGGAGAACAGATACGCAGTATTTT
CDR3: CSARGGTSGRTDTQYF

V: TRBV12-3/TRBV12-4
J: TRBJ1-5
D: .
size: medium-sized
DNA: TGTGCCAGCAGTCGACACGGGCCTGGGGTTCAGCCCCAGCATTTT
CDR3: CASSRHGPGVQPQHF

V: TRBV6-1
J: TRBJ2-6
D: .
size: .
DNA: TGTGCTTCTTTAGGGGACTCTGGGGCCAACGTCCTGACTTTC
CDR3: CASLGDSGANVLTF